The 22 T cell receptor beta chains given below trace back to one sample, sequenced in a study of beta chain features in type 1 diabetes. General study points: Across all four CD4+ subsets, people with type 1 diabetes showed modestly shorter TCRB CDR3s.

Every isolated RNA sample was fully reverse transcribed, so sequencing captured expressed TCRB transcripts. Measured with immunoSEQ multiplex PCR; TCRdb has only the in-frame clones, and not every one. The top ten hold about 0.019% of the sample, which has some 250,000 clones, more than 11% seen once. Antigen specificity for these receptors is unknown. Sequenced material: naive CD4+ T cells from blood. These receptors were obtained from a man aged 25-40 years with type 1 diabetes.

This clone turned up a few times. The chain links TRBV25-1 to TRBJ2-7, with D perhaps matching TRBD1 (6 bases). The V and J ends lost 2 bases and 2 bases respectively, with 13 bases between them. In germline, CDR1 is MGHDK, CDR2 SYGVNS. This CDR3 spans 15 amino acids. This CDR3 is CASSESGRGPYEQYF. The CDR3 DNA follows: TGTGCCAGCAGTGAAAGTGGCAGGGGCCCCTACGAGCAGTACTTC.

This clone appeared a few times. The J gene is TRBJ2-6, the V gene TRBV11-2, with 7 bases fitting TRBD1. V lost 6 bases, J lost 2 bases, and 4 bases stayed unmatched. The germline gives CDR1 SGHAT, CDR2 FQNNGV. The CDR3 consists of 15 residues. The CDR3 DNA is TGTGCCAGCAGACCGGGACAGACTGGGGCCAACGTCCTGACTTTC. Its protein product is CASRPGQTGANVLTF.

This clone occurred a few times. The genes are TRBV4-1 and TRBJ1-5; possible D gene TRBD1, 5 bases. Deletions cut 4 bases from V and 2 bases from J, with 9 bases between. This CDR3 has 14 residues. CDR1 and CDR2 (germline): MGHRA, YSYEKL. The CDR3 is CASSPGGGNQPQHF. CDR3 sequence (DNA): TGCGCCAGCAGCCCCGGGGGGGGCAATCAGCCCCAGCATTTT.

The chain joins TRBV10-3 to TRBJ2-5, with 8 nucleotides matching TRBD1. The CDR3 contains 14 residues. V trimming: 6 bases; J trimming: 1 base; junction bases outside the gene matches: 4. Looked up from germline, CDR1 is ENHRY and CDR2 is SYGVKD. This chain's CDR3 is CAISGQGRQETQYF. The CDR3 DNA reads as TGTGCCATCAGCGGACAGGGACGCCAAGAGACCCAGTACTTC.

CDR3 protein: CASSSQDNRAFF. In DNA form, the CDR3 reads TGTGCCAGCAGTTCCCAGGACAATAGAGCTTTCTTT. The chain is built from TRBV6-5 and TRBJ1-1; perhaps TRBD1 as D (5 bases). V lost 4 bases to trimming and J lost 10 bases, with 13 bases between them. Germline lookup yields CDR1 MNHEY and CDR2 SVGAGI. The CDR3 is 12 amino acids.

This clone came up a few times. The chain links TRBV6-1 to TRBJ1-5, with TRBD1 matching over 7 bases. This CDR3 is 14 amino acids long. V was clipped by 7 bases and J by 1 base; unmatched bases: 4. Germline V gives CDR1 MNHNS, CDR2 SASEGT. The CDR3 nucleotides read TGTGCCAGCACTCACAGGGGAAGCAATCAGCCCCAGCATTTT. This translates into CASTHRGSNQPQHF.

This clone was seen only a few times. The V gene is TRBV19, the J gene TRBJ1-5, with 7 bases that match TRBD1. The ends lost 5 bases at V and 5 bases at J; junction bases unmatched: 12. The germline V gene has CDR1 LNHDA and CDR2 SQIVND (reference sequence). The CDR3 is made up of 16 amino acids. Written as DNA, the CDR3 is TGTGCCAGTAGTTCTAGAAGGACAGGCCCGGATCAGCCCCAGCATTTT. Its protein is CASSSRRTGPDQPQHF.

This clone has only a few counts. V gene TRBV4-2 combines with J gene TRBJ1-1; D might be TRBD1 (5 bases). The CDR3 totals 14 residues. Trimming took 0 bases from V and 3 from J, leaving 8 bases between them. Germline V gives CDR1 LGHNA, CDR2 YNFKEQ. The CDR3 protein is CASSQERGDTEAFF. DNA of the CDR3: TGTGCCAGCAGCCAAGAGCGGGGGGACACTGAAGCTTTCTTT.

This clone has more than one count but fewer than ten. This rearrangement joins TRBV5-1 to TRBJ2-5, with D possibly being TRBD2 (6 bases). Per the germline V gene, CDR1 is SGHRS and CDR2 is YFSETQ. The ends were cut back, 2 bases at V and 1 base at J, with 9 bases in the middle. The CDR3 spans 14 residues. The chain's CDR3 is CASSFGGLQETQYF. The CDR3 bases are TGCGCCAGCAGCTTTGGGGGACTCCAAGAGACCCAGTACTTC.

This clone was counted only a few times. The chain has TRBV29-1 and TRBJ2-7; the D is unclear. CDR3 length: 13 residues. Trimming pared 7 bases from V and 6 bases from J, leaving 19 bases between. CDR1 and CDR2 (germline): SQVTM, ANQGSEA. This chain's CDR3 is CSARLTLSSEQYF. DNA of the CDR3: TGCAGCGCCAGACTCACCTTAAGCTCCGAGCAGTACTTC.

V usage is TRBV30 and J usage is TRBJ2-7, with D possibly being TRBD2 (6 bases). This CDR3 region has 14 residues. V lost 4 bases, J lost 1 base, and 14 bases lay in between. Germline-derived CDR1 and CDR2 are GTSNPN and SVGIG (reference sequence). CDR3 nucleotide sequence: TGTGCCTGGAAACCAACTAGCAGATCCTACGAGCAGTACTTC. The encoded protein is CAWKPTSRSYEQYF. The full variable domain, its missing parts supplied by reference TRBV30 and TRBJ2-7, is SQTIHQWPATLVQPVGSPLSLECTVEGTSNPNLYWYRQAAGRGLQLLFYSVGIGQISSEVPQNLSASRPQDRQFILSSKKLLLSDSGFYLCAWKPTSRSYEQYFGPGTRLTVT.

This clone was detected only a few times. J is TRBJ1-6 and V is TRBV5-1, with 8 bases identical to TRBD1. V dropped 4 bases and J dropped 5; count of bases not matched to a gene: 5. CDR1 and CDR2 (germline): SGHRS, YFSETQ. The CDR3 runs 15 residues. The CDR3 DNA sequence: TGCGCCAGCAGCACCGGACAGGGTGATAATTCACCCCTCCACTTT. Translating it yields CASSTGQGDNSPLHF.

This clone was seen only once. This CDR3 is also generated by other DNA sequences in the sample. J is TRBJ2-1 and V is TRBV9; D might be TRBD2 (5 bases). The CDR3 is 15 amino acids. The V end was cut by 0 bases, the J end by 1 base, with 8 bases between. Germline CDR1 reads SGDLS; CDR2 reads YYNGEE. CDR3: CASSVVSGSYNEQFF. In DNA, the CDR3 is TGTGCCAGCAGCGTAGTCAGCGGATCCTACAATGAGCAGTTCTTC. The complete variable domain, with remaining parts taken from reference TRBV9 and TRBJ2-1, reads DSGVTQTPKHLITATGQRVTLRCSPRSGDLSVYWYQQSLDQGLQFLIQYYNGEERAKGNILERFSAQQFPDLHSELNLSSLELGDSALYFCASSVVSGSYNEQFFGPGTRLTVL.

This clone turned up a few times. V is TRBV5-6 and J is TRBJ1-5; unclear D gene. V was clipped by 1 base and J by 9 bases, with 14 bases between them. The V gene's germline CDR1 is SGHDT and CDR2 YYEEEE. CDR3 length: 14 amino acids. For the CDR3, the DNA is TGTGCCAGCAGCTTGAACGGGGAGGGTGCGCCCCAGCATTTT. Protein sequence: CASSLNGEGAPQHF.

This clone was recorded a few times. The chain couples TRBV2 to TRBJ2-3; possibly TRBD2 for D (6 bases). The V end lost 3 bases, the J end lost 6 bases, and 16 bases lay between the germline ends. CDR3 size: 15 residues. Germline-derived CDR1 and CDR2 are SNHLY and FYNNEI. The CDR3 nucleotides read TGTGCCAGCAGTGAGTCGGGAGTGGGGACGGATACGCAGTATTTT. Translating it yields CASSESGVGTDTQYF.

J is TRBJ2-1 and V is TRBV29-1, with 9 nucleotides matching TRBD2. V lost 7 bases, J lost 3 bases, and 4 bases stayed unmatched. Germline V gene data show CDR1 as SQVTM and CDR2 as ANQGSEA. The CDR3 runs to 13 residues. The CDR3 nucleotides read TGCAGCGAGACTAGCGGTTACTACAATGAGCAGTTCTTC. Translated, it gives CSETSGYYNEQFF.

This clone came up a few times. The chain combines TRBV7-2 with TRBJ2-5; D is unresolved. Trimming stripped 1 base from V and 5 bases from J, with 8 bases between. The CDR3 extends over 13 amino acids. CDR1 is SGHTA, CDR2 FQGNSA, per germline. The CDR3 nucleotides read TGTGCCAGCAGCTTAGTAATTCTGGAGACCCAGTACTTC. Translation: CASSLVILETQYF.

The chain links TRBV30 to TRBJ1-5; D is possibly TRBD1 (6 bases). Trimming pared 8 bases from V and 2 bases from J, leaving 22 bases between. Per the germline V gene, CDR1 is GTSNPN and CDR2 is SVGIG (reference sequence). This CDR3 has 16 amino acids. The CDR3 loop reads CALKVGGAWGNQPQHF. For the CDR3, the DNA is TGTGCCCTAAAAGTCGGGGGGGCCTGGGGCAATCAGCCCCAGCATTTT.

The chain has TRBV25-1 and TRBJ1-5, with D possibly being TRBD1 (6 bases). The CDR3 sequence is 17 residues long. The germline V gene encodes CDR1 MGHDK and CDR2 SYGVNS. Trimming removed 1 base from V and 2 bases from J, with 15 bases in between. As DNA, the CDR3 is TGTGCCAGCAGTGAATGCGACAGGCCGCGGGGCAATCAGCCCCAGCATTTT. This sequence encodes CASSECDRPRGNQPQHF.

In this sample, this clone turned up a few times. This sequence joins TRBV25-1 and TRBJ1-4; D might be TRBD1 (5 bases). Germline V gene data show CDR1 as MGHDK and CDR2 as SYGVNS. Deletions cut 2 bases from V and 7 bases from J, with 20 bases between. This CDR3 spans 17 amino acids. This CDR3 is CASSEHLGGTLGEKLFF. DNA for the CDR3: TGTGCCAGCAGTGAACACCTGGGGGGGACTTTAGGTGAAAAACTGTTTTTT. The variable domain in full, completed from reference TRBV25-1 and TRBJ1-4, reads EADIYQTPRYLVIGTGKKITLECSQTMGHDKMYWYQQDPGMELHLIHYSYGVNSTEKGDLSSESTVSRIRTEHFPLTLESARPSHTSQYLCASSEHLGGTLGEKLFFGSGTQLSVL.

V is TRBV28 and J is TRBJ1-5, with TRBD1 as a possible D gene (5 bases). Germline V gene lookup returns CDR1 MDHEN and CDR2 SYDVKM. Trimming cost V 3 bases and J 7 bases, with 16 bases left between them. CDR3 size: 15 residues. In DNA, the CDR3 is TGTGCCAGCAGTTTGGGCCAGGGTTACGAACAGCCCCAGCATTTT. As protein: CASSLGQGYEQPQHF.

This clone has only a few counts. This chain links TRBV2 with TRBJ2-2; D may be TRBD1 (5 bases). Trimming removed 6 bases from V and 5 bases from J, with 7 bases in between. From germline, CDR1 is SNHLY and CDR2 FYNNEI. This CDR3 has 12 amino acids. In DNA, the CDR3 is TGTGCCAGCAGCGCAGGGACCGGGGAGCTGTTTTTT. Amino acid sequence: CASSAGTGELFF.